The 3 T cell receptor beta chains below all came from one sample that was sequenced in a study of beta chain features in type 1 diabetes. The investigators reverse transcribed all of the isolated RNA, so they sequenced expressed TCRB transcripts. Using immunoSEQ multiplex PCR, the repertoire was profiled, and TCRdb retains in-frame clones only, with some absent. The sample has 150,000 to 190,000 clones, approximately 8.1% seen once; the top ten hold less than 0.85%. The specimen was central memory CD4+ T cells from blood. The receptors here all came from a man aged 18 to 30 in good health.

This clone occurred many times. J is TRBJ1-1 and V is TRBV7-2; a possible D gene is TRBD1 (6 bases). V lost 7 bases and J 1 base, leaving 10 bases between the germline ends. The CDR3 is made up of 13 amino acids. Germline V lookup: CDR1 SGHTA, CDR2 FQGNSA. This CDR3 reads CASTGQPNTEAFF. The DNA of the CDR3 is TGTGCCAGCACAGGACAGCCGAACACTGAAGCTTTCTTT. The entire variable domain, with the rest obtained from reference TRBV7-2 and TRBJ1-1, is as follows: GAGVSQSPSNKVTEKGKDVELRCDPISGHTALYWYRQSLGQGLEFLIYFQGNSAPDKSGLPSDRFSAERTGGSVSTLTIQRTQQEDSAVYLCASTGQPNTEAFFGQGTRLTVV.

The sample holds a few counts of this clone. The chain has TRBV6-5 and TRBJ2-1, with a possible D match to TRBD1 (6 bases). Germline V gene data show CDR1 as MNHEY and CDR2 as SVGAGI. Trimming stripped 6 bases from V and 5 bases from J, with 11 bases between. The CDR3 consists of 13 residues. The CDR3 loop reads CASSPDRNNEQFF. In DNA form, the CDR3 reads TGTGCCAGCAGCCCCGACAGGAACAATGAGCAGTTCTTC.

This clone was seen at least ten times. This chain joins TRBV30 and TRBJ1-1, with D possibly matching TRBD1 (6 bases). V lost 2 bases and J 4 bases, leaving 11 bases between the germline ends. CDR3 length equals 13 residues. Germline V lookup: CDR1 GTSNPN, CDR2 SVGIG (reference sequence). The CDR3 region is CAWSHAGATEAFF. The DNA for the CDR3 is TGTGCCTGGAGTCATGCGGGGGCCACTGAAGCTTTCTTT.